This TCR beta chain was obtained from a study of T cell changes during pregnancy in multiple sclerosis. Produced via immunoSEQ multiplex PCR; TCRdb's table is partial and in-frame only. The sample yields about 59,000 clones, less than 95% seen once. J gave up 7 bases and V 3 bases, and 7 bases lay outside the gene matches. CDR3 length equals 14 residues. From germline, CDR1 is GTSNPN and CDR2 SVGIG (reference sequence). The chain is built from TRBV30 and TRBJ1-5; the match to TRBD1 covers 9 bases. This TCR was sampled from a female donor with multiple sclerosis, enrolled in a pregnancy study. This material consisted of CD8+ T cells from peripheral blood mononuclear cells, taken after pregnancy. The CDR3 DNA is TGTGCCTGGAGCGCGGGACAGGGAGAACAGCCCCAGCATTTT. It translates to CAWSAGQGEQPQHF.